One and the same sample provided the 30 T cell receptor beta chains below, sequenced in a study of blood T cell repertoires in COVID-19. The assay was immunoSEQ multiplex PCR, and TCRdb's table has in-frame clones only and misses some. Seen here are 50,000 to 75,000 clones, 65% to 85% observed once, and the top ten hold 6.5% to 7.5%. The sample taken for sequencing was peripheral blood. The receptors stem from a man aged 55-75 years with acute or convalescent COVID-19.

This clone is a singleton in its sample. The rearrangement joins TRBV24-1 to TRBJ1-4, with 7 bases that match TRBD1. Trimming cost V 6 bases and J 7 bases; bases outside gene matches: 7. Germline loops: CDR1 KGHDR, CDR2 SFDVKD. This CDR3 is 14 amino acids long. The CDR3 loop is CATSSGTVGEKLFF. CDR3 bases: TGTGCCACCAGTTCCGGGACAGTCGGTGAAAAACTGTTTTTT.

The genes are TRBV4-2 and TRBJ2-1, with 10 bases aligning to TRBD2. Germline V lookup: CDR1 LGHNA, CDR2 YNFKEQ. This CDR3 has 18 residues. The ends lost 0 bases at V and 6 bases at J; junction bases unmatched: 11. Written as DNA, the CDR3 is TGTGCCAGCAGCCAAGATTTTGGAGCGGGGGGGGCCTCCAATGAGCAGTTCTTC. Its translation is CASSQDFGAGGASNEQFF.

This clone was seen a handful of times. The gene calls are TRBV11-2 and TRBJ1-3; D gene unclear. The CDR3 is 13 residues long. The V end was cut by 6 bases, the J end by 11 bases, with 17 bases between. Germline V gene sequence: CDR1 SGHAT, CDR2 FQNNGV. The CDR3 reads CASSQTLPGSIYF. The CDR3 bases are TGTGCCAGCAGTCAGACTCTACCGGGATCCATATATTTT. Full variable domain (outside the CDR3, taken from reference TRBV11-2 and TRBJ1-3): EAGVAQSPRYKIIEKRQSVAFWCNPISGHATLYWYQQILGQGPKLLIQFQNNGVVDDSQLPKDRFSAERLKGVDSTLKIQPAKLEDSAVYLCASSQTLPGSIYFGEGSWLTVV.

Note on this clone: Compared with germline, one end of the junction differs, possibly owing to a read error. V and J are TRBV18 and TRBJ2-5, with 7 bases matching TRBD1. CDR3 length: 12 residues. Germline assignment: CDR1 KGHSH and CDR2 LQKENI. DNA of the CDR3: TGTGCCAGCTCACCTGAGACTCGGGACAGCCACTTC. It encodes CASSPETRDSHF.

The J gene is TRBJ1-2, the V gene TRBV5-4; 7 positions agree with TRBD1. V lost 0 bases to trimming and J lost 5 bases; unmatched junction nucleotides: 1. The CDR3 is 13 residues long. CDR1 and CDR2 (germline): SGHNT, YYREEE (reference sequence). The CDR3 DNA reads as TGTGCCAGCAGCTTGGACAGGGGATATGGCTACACCTTC. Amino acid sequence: CASSLDRGYGYTF.

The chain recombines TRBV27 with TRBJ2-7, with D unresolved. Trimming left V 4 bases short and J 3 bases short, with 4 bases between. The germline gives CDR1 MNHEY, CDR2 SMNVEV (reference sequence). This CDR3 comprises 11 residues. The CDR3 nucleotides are TGTGCCAGCAGTTCTGTCTACGAGCAGTACTTC. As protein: CASSSVYEQYF.

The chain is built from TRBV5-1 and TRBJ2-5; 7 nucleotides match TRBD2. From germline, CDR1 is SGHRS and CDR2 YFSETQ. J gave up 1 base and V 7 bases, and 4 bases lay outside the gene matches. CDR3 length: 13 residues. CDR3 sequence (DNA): TGCGCCAGCGGATCTAGCGGCCAAGAGACCCAGTACTTC. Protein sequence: CASGSSGQETQYF.

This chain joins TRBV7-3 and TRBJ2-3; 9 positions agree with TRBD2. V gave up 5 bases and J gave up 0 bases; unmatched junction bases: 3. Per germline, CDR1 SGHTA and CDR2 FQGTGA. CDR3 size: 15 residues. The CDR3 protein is CASSKAGGSTDTQYF. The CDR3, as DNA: TGTGCCAGCAGCAAAGCGGGGGGCAGCACAGATACGCAGTATTTT.

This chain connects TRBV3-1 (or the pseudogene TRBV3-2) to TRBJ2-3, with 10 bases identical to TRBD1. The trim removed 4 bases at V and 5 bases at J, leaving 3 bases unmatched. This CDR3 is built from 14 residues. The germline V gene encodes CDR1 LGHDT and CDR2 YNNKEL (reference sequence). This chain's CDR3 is CASSRQGAGDTQYF. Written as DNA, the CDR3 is TGTGCCAGCAGCCGACAGGGGGCTGGAGATACGCAGTATTTT.

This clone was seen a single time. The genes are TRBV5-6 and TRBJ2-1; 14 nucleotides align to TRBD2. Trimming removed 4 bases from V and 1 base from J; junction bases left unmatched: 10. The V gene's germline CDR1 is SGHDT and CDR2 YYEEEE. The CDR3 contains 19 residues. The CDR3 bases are TGTGCCAGCAGCCCTCCGGGACTAGCGGGGGCGTCTTCCTACAATGAGCAGTTCTTC. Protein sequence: CASSPPGLAGASSYNEQFF.

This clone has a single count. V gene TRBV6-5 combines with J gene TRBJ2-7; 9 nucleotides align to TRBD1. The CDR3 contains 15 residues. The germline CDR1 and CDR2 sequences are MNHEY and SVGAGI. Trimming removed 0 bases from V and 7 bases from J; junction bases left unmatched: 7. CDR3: CASSYSEQGAWEQYF. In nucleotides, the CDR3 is TGTGCCAGCAGTTACTCGGAACAGGGGGCTTGGGAGCAGTACTTC.

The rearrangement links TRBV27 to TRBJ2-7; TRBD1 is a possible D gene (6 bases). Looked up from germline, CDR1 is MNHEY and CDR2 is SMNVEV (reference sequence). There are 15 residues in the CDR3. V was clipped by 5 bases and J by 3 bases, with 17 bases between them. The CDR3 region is CASSLYRVRDYEQYF. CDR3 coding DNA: TGTGCCAGCAGTCTCTACAGGGTCCGGGACTACGAGCAGTACTTC.

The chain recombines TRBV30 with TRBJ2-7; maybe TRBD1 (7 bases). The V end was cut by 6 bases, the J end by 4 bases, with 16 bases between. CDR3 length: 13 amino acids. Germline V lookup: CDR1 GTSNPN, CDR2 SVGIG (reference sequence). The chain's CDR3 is CACTRGALYEQYF. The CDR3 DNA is TGTGCCTGTACCAGGGGGGCGCTATACGAGCAGTACTTC.

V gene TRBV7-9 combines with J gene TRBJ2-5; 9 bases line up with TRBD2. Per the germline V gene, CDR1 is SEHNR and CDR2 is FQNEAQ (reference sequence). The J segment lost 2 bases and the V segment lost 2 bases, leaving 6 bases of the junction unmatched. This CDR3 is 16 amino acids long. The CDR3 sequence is CASSLYGGGVQETQYF. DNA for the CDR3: TGTGCCAGCAGCTTATACGGCGGGGGGGTGCAAGAGACCCAGTACTTC. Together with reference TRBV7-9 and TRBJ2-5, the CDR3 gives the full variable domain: DTGVSQNPRHKITKRGQNVTFRCDPISEHNRLYWYRQTLGQGPEFLTYFQNEAQLEKSRLLSDRFSAERPKGSFSTLEIQRTEQGDSAMYLCASSLYGGGVQETQYFGPGTRLLVL.

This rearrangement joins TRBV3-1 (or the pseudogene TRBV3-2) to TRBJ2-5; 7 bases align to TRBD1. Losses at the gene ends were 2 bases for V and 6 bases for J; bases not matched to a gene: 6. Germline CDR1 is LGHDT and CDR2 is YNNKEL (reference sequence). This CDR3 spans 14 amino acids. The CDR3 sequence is CASSQSPGQKTQYF. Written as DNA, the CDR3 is TGTGCCAGCAGCCAATCGCCGGGACAGAAGACCCAGTACTTC.

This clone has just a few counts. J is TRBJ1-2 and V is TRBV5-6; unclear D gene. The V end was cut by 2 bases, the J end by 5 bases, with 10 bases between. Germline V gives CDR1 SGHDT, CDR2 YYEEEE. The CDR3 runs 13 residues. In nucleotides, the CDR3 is TGTGCCAGCAGCTTTGAGTCCGTTTATGGCTACACCTTC. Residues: CASSFESVYGYTF.

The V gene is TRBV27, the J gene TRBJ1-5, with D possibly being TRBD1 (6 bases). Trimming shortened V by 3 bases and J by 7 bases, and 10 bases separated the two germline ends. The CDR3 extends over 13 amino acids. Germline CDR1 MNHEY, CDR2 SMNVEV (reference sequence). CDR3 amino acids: CASSLRGGQPQHF. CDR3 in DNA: TGTGCCAGCAGTTTGAGAGGGGGACAGCCCCAGCATTTT.

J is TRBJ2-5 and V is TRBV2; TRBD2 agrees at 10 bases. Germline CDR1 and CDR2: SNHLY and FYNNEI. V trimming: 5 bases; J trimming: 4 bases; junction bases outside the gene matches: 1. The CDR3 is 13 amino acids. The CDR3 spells CASSTSGAETQYF. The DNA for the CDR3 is TGTGCCAGCAGTACTAGCGGGGCAGAGACCCAGTACTTC.

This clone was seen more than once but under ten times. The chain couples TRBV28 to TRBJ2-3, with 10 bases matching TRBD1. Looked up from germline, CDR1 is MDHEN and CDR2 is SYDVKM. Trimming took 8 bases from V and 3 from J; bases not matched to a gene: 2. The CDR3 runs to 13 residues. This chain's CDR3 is CASLGQGTDTQYF. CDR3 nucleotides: TGTGCCAGCTTGGGACAGGGGACAGATACGCAGTATTTT.

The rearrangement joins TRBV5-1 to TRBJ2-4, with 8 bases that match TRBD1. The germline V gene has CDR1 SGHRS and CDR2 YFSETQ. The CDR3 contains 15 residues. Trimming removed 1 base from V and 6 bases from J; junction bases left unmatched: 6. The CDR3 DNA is TGCGCCAGCAGCTTGACCGGACAGGGAGGAAACATTCAGTACTTC. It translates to CASSLTGQGGNIQYF.

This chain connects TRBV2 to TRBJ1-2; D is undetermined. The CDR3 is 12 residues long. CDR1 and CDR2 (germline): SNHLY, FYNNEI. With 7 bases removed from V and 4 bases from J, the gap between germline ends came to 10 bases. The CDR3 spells CASNEGLYGYTF. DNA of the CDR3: TGTGCCAGCAATGAGGGCCTCTATGGCTACACCTTC. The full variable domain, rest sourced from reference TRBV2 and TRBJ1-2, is EPEVTQTPSHQVTQMGQEVILRCVPISNHLYFYWYRQILGQKVEFLVSFYNNEISEKSEIFDDQFSVERPDGSNFTLKIRSTKLEDSAMYFCASNEGLYGYTFGSGTRLTVV.

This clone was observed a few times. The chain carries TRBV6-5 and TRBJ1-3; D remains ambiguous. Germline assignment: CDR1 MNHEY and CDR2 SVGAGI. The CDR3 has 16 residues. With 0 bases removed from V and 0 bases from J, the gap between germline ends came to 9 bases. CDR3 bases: TGTGCCAGCAGTTACTCTCGGGTCTTCTCTGGAAACACCATATATTTT. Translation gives CASSYSRVFSGNTIYF.

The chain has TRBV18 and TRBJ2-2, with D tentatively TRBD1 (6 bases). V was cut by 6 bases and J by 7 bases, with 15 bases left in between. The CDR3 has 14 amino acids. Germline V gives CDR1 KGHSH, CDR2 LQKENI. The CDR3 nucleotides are TGTGCCAGCTCCAGGACAGTCATCGGCGGGGAGCTGTTTTTT. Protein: CASSRTVIGGELFF.

Written as DNA, the CDR3 is TGTGCCAGCCGAGAGCTAGCGCGCGAGACCCAGTACTTC. This gives the protein CASRELARETQYF. V is TRBV6-5 and J is TRBJ2-5, with D maybe TRBD2 (6 bases). CDR3 size: 13 residues. CDR1 and CDR2 (germline): MNHEY, SVGAGI. Trimming left V 8 bases short and J 5 bases short, with 15 bases between.

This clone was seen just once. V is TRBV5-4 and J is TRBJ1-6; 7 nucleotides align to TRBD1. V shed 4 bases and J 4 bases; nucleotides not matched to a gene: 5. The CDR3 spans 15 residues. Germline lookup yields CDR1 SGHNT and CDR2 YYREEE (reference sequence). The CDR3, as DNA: TGTGCCAGCAGCCCCGGGACAGCTTATAATTCACCCCTCCACTTT. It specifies CASSPGTAYNSPLHF. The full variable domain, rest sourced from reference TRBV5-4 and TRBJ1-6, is ETGVTQSPTHLIKTRGQQVTLRCSSQSGHNTVSWYQQALGQGPQFIFQYYREEENGRGNFPPRFSGLQFPNYSSELNVNALELDDSALYLCASSPGTAYNSPLHFGNGTRLTVT.

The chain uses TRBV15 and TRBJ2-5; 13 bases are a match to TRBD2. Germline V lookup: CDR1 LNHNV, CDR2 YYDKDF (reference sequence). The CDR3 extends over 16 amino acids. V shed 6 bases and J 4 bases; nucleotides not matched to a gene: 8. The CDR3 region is CATRPTSGGFLETQYF. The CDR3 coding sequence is TGTGCCACCAGACCGACTAGCGGGGGGTTTTTAGAGACCCAGTACTTC.

The CDR3 spells CATSRGGLGDSPLHF. For the CDR3, the DNA is TGTGCCACCAGCAGAGGGGGGCTTGGCGATTCACCCCTCCACTTT. J is TRBJ1-6 and V is TRBV15; weak D call: TRBD1 (6 bases). CDR3 length: 15 residues. V lost 1 base and J 8 bases, leaving 12 bases between the germline ends. Germline-derived CDR1 and CDR2 are LNHNV and YYDKDF (reference sequence).

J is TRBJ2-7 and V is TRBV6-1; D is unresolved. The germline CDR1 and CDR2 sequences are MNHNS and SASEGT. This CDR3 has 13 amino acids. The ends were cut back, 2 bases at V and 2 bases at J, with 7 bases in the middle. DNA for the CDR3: TGTGCCAGCAGTGAATTGAGGACCTACGAGCAGTACTTC. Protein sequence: CASSELRTYEQYF.

The CDR3 spells CASTRGGAWNTEAFF. CDR3 DNA sequence: TGTGCCAGCACCAGAGGAGGGGCGTGGAACACTGAAGCTTTCTTT. This chain connects TRBV9 to TRBJ1-1, with a tentative D call TRBD1 (5 bases). Germline V gives CDR1 SGDLS, CDR2 YYNGEE. V was cut by 6 bases and J by 1 base, with 16 bases left in between. The CDR3 has 15 residues. The full variable domain, in which reference TRBV9 and TRBJ1-1 provide the parts outside the CDR3, is DSGVTQTPKHLITATGQRVTLRCSPRSGDLSVYWYQQSLDQGLQFLIQYYNGEERAKGNILERFSAQQFPDLHSELNLSSLELGDSALYFCASTRGGAWNTEAFFGQGTRLTVV.

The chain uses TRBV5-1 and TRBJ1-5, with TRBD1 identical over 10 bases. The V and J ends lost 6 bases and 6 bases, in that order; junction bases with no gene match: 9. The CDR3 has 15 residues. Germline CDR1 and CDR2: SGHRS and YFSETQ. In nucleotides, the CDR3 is TGCGCCAGCAAACTGGGGACAGGGGTTATTCAGCCCCAGCATTTT. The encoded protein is CASKLGTGVIQPQHF.